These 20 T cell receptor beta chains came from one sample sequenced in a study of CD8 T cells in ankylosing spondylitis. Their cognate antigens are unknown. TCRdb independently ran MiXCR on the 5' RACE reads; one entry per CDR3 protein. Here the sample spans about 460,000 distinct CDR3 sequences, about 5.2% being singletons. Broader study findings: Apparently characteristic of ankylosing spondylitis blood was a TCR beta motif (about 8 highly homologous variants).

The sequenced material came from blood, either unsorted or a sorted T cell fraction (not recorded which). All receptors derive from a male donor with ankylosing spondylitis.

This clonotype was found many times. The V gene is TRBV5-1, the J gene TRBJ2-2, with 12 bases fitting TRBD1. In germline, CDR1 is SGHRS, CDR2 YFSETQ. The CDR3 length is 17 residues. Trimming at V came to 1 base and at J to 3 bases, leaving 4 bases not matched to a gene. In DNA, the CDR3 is TGCGCCAGCAGCTTGTGGGACAGGGGGCGTGACACCGGGGAGCTGTTTTTT. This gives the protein CASSLWDRGRDTGELFF.

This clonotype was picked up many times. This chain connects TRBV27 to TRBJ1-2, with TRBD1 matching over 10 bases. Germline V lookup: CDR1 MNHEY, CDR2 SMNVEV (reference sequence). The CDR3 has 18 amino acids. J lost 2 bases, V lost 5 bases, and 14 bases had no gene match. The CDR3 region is CASSPIYRDRGNNYGYTF. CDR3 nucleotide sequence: TGTGCCAGCAGTCCCATTTACCGGGACAGGGGAAACAACTATGGCTACACCTTC.

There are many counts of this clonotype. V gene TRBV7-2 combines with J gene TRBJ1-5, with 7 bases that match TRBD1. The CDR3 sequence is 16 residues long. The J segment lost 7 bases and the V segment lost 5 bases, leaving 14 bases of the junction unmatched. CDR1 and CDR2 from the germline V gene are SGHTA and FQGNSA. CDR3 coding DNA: TGTGCCAGCAGCCTCGCTGCGACAGGGTTAGGACAGCCCCAGCATTTT. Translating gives CASSLAATGLGQPQHF.

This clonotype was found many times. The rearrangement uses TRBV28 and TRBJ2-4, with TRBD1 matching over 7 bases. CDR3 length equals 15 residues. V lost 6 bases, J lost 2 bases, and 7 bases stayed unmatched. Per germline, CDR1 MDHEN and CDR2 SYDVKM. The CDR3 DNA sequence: TGTGCCAGCAGCCCCCCGGGACAGACCAAAAACATTCAGTACTTC. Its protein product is CASSPPGQTKNIQYF.

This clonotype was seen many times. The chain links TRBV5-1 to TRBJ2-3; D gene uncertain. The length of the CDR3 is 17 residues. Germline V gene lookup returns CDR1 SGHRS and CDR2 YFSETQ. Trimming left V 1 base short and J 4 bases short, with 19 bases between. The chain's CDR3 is CASSLFGDKVIADTQYF. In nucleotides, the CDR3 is TGCGCCAGCAGCTTGTTTGGGGATAAAGTGATAGCAGATACGCAGTATTTT. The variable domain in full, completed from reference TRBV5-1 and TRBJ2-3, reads KAGVTQTPRYLIKTRGQQVTLSCSPISGHRSVSWYQQTPGQGLQFLFEYFSETQRNKGNFPGRFSGRQFSNSRSEMNVSTLELGDSALYLCASSLFGDKVIADTQYFGPGTRLTVL.

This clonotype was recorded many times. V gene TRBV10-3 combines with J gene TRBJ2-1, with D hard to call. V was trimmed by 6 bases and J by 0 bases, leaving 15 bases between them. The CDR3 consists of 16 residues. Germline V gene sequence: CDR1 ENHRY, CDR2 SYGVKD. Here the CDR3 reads CAISPRTLSSYNEQFF. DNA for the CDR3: TGTGCCATCAGCCCGCGGACGCTAAGCTCCTACAATGAGCAGTTCTTC.

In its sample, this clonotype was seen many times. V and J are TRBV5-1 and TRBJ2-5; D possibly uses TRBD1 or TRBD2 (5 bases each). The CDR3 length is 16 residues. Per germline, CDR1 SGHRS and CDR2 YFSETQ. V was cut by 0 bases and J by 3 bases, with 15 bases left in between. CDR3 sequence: CASSLAYFMGEETQYF. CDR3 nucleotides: TGCGCCAGCAGCTTGGCCTACTTCATGGGGGAAGAGACCCAGTACTTC.

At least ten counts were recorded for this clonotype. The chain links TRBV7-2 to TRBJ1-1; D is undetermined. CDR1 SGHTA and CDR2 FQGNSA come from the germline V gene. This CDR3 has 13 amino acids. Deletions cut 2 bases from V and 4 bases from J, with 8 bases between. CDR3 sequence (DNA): TGTGCCAGCAGCTTAAGGGTCGCCACTGAAGCTTTCTTT. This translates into CASSLRVATEAFF.

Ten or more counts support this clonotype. This CDR3 is CASSLGTRRELFF. CDR3 sequence (DNA): TGTGCCAGCAGCTTGGGTACCCGACGGGAGCTGTTTTTT. The V gene is TRBV7-2, the J gene TRBJ1-4; D gene uncertain. Matching the DNA end better, TRBJ2-2 makes the J call doubtful. There are 13 residues in the CDR3. Germline CDR1 is SGHTA and CDR2 is FQGNSA.

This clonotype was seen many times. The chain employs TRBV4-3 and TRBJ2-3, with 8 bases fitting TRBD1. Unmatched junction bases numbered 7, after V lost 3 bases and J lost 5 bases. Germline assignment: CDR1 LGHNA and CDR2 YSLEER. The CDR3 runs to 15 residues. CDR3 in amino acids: CASSQYRGDRDTQYF. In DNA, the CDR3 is TGCGCCAGCAGCCAGTACAGGGGGGATAGAGATACGCAGTATTTT.

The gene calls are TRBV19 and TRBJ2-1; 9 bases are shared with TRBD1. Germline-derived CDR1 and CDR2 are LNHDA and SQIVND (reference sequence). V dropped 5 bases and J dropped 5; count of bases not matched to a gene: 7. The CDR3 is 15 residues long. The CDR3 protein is CASSPTGGDNNEQFF. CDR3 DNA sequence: TGTGCCAGTAGTCCGACAGGGGGAGACAACAATGAGCAGTTCTTC.

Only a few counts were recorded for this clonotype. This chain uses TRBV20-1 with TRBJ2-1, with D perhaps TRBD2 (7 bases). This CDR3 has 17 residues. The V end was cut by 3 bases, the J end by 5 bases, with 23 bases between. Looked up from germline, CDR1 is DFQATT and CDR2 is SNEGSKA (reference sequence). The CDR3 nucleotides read TGCAGTGCTAGGATAGTTCGGGGGGCTTCATGGGACAATGAGCAGTTCTTC. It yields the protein CSARIVRGASWDNEQFF.

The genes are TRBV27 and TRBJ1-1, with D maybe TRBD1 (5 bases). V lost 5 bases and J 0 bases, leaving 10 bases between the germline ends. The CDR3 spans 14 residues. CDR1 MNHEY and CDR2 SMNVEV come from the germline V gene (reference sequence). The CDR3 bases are TGTGCCAGCAGTCGGGGCCGCTTGAACACTGAAGCTTTCTTT. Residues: CASSRGRLNTEAFF.

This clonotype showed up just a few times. CDR3 coding DNA: TGTGCCAGCAGCTTGGGACCCGCGAACACCGGGGAGCTGTTTTTT. It codes for CASSLGPANTGELFF. V gene TRBV5-5 combines with J gene TRBJ2-2; D uncertain. Germline V gene lookup returns CDR1 SGHKS and CDR2 YYEKEE (reference sequence). The CDR3 covers 15 residues. Between the trimmed V and J ends, which lost 0 bases and 0 bases, there was a span of 6 bases.

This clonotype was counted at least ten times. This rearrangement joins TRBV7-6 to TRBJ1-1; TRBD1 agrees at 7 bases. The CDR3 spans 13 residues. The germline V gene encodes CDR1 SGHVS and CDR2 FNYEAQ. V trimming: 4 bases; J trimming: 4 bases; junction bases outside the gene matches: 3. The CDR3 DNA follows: TGTGCCAGCAGCTCAGGGGGGTTCACTGAAGCTTTCTTT. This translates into CASSSGGFTEAFF.

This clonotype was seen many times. CDR3 protein: CASSLDPYSTDTQYF. In DNA form, the CDR3 reads TGTGCCAGCAGCTTGGACCCCTATAGCACAGATACGCAGTATTTT. The V call is TRBV11-2, the J call TRBJ2-3; D is unresolved. Germline V gene lookup returns CDR1 SGHAT and CDR2 FQNNGV. This CDR3 has 15 amino acids. The ends were cut back, 3 bases at V and 0 bases at J, with 10 bases in the middle.

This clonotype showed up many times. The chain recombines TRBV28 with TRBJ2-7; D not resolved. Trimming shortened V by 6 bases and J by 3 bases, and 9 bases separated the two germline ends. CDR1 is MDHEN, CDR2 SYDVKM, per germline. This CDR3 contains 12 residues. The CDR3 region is CASRTGFYEQYF. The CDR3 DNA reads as TGTGCCAGCAGAACGGGTTTCTACGAGCAGTACTTC.

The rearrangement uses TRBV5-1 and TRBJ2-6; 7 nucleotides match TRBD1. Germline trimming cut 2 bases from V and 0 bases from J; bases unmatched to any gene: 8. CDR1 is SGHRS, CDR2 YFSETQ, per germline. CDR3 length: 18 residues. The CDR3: CASSFFPQGSSGANVLTF. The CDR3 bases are TGCGCCAGCAGCTTCTTCCCACAGGGGAGCTCTGGGGCCAACGTCCTGACTTTC.

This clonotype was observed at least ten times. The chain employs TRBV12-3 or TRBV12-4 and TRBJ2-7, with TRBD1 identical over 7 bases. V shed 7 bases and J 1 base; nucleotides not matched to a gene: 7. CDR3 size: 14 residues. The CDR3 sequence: CASTWDRQSYEQYF. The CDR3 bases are TGTGCCAGCACCTGGGACAGACAATCCTACGAGCAGTACTTC.

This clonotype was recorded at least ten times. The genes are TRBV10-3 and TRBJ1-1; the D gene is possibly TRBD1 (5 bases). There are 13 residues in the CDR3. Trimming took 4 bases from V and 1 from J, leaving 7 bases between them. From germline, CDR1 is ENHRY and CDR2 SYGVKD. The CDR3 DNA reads TGTGCCATCAGTGGACAGCCGAACACTGAAGCTTTCTTT. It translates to CAISGQPNTEAFF.